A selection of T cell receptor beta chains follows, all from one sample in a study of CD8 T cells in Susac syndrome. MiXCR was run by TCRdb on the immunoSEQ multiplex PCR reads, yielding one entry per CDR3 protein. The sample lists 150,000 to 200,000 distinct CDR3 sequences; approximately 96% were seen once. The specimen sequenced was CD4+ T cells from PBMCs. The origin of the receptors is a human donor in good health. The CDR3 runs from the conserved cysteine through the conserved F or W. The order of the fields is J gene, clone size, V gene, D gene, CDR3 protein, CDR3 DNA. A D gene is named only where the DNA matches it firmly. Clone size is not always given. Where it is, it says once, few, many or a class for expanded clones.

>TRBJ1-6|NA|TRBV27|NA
CASRAWGSPLHF
TGTGCCAGCAGGGCTTGGGGTTCACCCCTCCACTTT
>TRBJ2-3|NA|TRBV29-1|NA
CSVKGRARDTQYF
TGCAGCGTGAAGGGCAGGGCAAGAGATACGCAGTATTTT
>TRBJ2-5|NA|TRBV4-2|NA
CASRPRQWGQETQYF
TGTGCCAGCAGACCAAGGCAATGGGGACAAGAGACCCAGTACTTC
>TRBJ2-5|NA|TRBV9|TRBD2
CASSVGPGNPSGEETQYF
TGTGCCAGCAGCGTAGGCCCGGGAAACCCTAGCGGGGAGGAGACCCAGTACTTC
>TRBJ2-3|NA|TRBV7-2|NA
CASSLQWGTDTQYF
TGTGCCAGCAGCTTGCAGTGGGGCACAGATACGCAGTATTTT
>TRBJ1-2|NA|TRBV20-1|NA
CSARTGVNYGYTF
TGCAGTGCTAGGACGGGCGTCAACTATGGCTACACCTTC
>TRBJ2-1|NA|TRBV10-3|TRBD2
CAISESLAGGNEQFF
TGTGCCATCAGTGAGTCGCTAGCGGGGGGAAATGAGCAGTTCTTC
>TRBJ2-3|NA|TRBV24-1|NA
CATSVAEADTQYF
TGTGCCACCAGTGTCGCGGAGGCAGATACGCAGTATTTT
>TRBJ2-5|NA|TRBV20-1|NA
CSAARKETQYF
TGCAGTGCTGCCAGAAAAGAGACCCAGTACTTC
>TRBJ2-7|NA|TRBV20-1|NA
CSARASVYQSYEQYF
TGCAGTGCTAGAGCTAGCGTTTACCAATCCTACGAGCAGTACTTC
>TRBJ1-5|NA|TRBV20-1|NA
CSARDPGFSNQPQHF
TGCAGTGCTAGAGACCCGGGGTTTAGCAATCAGCCCCAGCATTTT
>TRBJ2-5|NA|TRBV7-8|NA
CASSIRDDEETQYF
TGTGCCAGCAGCATCCGGGACGACGAAGAGACCCAGTACTTC
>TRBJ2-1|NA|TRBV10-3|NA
CAISEGSGIDEQFF
TGTGCCATCAGTGAGGGGTCAGGGATCGATGAGCAGTTCTTC
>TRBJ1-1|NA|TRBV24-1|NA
CATSPSGANTEAFF
TGTGCCACCAGTCCGTCCGGGGCCAACACTGAAGCTTTCTTT
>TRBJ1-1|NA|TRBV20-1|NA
CSALTPGTLTEAFF
TGCAGTGCCCTTACCCCGGGAACCCTCACTGAAGCTTTCTTT
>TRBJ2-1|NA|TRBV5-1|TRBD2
CASSFGPGTSNNEQFF
TGCGCCAGCAGCTTCGGCCCCGGGACTAGCAACAATGAGCAGTTCTTC
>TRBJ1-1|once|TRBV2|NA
CASATGTYTEAFF
TGTGCCAGCGCCACAGGGACCTACACTGAAGCTTTCTTT
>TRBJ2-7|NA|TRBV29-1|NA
CSVVDSAYEQYF
TGCAGCGTTGTCGACTCCGCCTACGAGCAGTACTTC
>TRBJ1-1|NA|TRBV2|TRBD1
CATRQGAATEAFF
TGTGCCACGAGACAGGGGGCGGCCACTGAAGCTTTCTTT
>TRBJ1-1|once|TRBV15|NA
CATSREVGEAFF
TGTGCCACCAGCAGAGAGGTCGGAGAAGCTTTCTTT
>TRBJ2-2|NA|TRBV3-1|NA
CASSQGREPPNTGELFF
TGTGCCAGCAGCCAAGGACGGGAGCCCCCGAACACCGGGGAGCTGTTTTTT
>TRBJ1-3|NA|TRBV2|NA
CAKKGSGNTIYF
TGTGCCAAGAAGGGGTCTGGAAACACCATATATTTT
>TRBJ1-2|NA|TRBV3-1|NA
CASSQAGANNYGYTF
TGTGCCAGCAGCCAAGCGGGGGCTAATAACTATGGCTACACCTTC
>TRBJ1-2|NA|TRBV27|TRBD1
CASSLQEGAGYGYTF
TGTGCCAGCAGTTTACAGGAGGGGGCAGGCTATGGCTACACCTTC
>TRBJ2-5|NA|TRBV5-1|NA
CASSLGPIRGETQYF
TGCGCCAGCAGCTTGGGGCCCATAAGGGGAGAGACCCAGTACTTC
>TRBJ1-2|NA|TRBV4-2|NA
CASSPQTDTYGYTF
TGTGCCAGCAGCCCCCAGACGGATACCTATGGCTACACCTTC
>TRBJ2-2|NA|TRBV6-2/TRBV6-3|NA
CASSFRDTGELFF
TGTGCCAGCAGTTTCCGGGACACCGGGGAGCTGTTTTTT
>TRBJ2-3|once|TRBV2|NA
CASSDFTDTQYF
TGTGCCAGCAGTGATTTCACAGATACGCAGTATTTT
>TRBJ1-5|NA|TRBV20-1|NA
CSARLSNQPQHF
TGCAGTGCTAGATTGAGCAATCAGCCCCAGCATTTT
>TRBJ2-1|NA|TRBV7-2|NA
CASSFRRTSYNEQFF
TGTGCCAGCAGCTTCCGACGGACCTCCTACAATGAGCAGTTCTTC
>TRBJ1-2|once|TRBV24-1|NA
CATSDSWMDYGYTF
TGTGCCACCAGTGATTCTTGGATGGACTATGGCTACACCTTC
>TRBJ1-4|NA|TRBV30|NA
CAWSPIGGPVNEKLFF
TGTGCCTGGAGTCCCATAGGGGGTCCCGTGAATGAAAAACTGTTTTTT
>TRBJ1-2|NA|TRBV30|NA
CACPGGGRTGYTF
TGTGCCTGCCCCGGTGGGGGGCGTACTGGCTACACCTTC
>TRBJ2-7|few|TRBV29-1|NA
CSVGRDIYEQYF
TGCAGCGTTGGCAGGGATATCTACGAGCAGTACTTC
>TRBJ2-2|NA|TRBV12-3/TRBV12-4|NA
CASSSTGTGELFF
TGTGCCAGCAGTTCCACCGGGACCGGGGAGCTGTTTTTT
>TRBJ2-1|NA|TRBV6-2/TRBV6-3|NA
CASSYTQREQFF
TGTGCCAGCAGTTACACGCAACGGGAGCAGTTCTTC
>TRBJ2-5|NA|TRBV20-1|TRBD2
CSARLAGAETQYF
TGCAGTGCTCGACTAGCGGGGGCAGAGACCCAGTACTTC
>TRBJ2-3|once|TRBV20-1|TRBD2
CSASNPQRGARDTQYF
TGCAGTGCTAGTAACCCTCAGCGGGGGGCGAGAGATACGCAGTATTTT
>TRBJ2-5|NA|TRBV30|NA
CAWSGGNQETQYF
TGTGCCTGGAGTGGGGGGAACCAAGAGACCCAGTACTTC
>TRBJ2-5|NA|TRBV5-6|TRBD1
CASSVGTGGIETQYF
TGTGCCAGCAGCGTCGGGACAGGGGGGATTGAGACCCAGTACTTC
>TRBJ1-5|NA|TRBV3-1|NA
CASSPGGGNQPQHF
TGTGCCAGCAGCCCTGGGGGTGGCAATCAGCCCCAGCATTTT
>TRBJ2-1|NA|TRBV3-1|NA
CASSQDRNRLQFF
TGTGCCAGCAGCCAAGACCGTAATCGATTGCAGTTCTTC
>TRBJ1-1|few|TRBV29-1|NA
CSVRGFYTEAFF
TGCAGCGTAAGGGGTTTTTACACTGAAGCTTTCTTT
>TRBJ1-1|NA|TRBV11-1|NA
CASSLYSGVSTEAFF
TGTGCCAGCAGCTTATACTCCGGGGTGAGCACTGAAGCTTTCTTT
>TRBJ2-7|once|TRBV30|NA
CAWTPSGPQEQYF
TGTGCCTGGACTCCCTCGGGACCCCAAGAGCAGTACTTC
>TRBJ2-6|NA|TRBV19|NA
CASLRGPTSGANVLTF
TGTGCCAGTCTCCGGGGGCCTACCTCTGGGGCCAACGTCCTGACTTTC
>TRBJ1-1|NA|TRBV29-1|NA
CSVEMVNTEAFF
TGCAGCGTTGAGATGGTTAACACTGAAGCTTTCTTT
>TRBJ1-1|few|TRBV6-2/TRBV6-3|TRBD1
CASSYSRAGGEAFF
TGTGCCAGCAGTTACTCCCGAGCAGGGGGAGAAGCTTTCTTT
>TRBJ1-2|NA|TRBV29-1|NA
CSVVADASNYGYTF
TGCAGCGTTGTGGCGGACGCATCTAACTATGGCTACACCTTC
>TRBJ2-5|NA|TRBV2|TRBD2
CASALAGAIETQYF
TGTGCCAGCGCACTAGCGGGGGCCATAGAGACCCAGTACTTC
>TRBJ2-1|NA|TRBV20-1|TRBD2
CSAQSGDDNEQFF
TGCAGTGCCCAGAGCGGGGACGACAATGAGCAGTTCTTC
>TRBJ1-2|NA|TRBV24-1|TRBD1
CATSDGNRDRGFYGYTF
TGTGCCACCAGTGATGGAAACCGGGACAGGGGGTTTTATGGCTACACCTTC
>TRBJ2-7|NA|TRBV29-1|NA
CSVVVGGGTYEQYF
TGCAGCGTTGTAGTTGGTGGTGGGACCTACGAGCAGTACTTC
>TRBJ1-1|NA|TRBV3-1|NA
CASSREVLNTEAFF
TGTGCCAGCAGCCGGGAGGTTCTGAACACTGAAGCTTTCTTT
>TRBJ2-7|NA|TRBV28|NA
CASSPAPGTYEQYF
TGTGCCAGCAGCCCTGCCCCCGGGACCTACGAGCAGTACTTC
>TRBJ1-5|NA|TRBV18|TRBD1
CASSWDRKQPQHF
TGTGCCAGCTCGTGGGACAGAAAACAGCCCCAGCATTTT
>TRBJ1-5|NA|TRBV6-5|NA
CASESDGGNQPQHF
TGTGCCAGCGAGTCCGACGGGGGCAATCAGCCCCAGCATTTT
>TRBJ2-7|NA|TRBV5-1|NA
CASSLAGEEQYF
TGCGCCAGCAGCTTGGCCGGTGAAGAGCAGTACTTC
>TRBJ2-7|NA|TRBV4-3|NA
CASSQDYRRGSEQYF
TGCGCCAGCAGCCAAGATTATCGTAGGGGGAGCGAGCAGTACTTC
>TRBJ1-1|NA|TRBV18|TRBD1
CASSGAGGNTEAFF
TGTGCCAGCTCAGGGGCAGGGGGGAACACTGAAGCTTTCTTT